This TCR beta chain was profiled in a study of shared T cell receptors in the human thymus. Only in-frame clones appear in the TCRdb table, and some are missing; sequencing was by immunoSEQ multiplex PCR. The sample has more than 300,000 clones, just under 95% seen once. Sequencing used thymocytes. The receptor was derived from a human donor.

CDR3 sequence reads: CASSESDSGGPYEQYF. The CDR3, as DNA: TGTGCCAGCAGTGAATCCGATAGCGGAGGGCCCTACGAGCAGTACTTC. The chain links TRBV25-1 to TRBJ2-7; TRBD2 might be the D (6 bases). The V and J ends lost 1 base and 2 bases respectively, with 15 bases between them. Germline CDR1 is MGHDK and CDR2 is SYGVNS. The length of the CDR3 is 16 residues.